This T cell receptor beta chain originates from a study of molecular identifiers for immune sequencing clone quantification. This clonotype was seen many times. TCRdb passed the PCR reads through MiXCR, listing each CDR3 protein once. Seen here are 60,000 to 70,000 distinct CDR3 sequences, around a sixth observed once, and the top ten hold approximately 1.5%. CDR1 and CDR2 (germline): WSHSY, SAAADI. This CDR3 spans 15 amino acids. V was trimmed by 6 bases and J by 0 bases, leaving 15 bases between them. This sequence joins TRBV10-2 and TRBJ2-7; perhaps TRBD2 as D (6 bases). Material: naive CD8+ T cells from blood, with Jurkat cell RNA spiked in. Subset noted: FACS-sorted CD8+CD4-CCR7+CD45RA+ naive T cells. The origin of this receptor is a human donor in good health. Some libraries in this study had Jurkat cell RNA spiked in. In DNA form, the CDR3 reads TGCGCCAGCAGGAGCCTGTCTAGCGACTCCTACGAGCAGTACTTC. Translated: CASRSLSSDSYEQYF.